A single sample is the source of the 21 T cell receptor beta chains below, sequenced in a study of shared clonotypes between healthy human individuals. CD45RO-negative cells were positively selected for CCR7, leaving out terminally differentiated effector memory CD45RA+ cells. The data were produced by immunoSEQ multiplex PCR, yet TCRdb's version contains in-frame clones alone and is incomplete. The sample holds hundreds of thousands of clones; about 96% are singletons and the top ten take more than 0.085%. Sequences were obtained from naive CD8+ T cells sorted from blood. The source is a woman younger than 45 in good health.

The chain combines TRBV11-2 with TRBJ2-1; no definite D call. CDR1 is SGHAT and CDR2 is FQNNGV in the germline V gene. The V end was cut by 1 base, the J end by 10 bases, with 5 bases between. CDR3 size: 11 residues. DNA for the CDR3: TGTGCCAGCAGCTTAGTTTGGGAGCAGTTCTTC. This translates into CASSLVWEQFF.

V is TRBV9 and J is TRBJ2-7; D may match TRBD1 or TRBD2 (5 bases each). CDR3 length: 12 amino acids. V shed 5 bases and J shed 0 bases, with 6 bases lying between them. The germline V gene encodes CDR1 SGDLS and CDR2 YYNGEE. The CDR3 DNA reads as TGTGCCAGCAGGGGGACCTCCTACGAGCAGTACTTC. This gives the protein CASRGTSYEQYF.

Note on this clone: Other DNA sequences of this sample code for an identical CDR3. The V call is TRBV5-6, the J call TRBJ2-7; TRBD1 matches at 7 bases. This CDR3 is 14 amino acids long. Per germline, CDR1 SGHDT and CDR2 YYEEEE. J gave up 4 bases and V 0 bases, and 4 bases lay outside the gene matches. As DNA, the CDR3 is TGTGCCAGCAGCTTGGGGGGGACAGTATACGAGCAGTACTTC. It specifies CASSLGGTVYEQYF.

This clone was seen a handful of times. The chain uses TRBV4-2 and TRBJ2-7; D is unresolved. The length of the CDR3 is 13 residues. The ends were cut back, 1 base at V and 6 bases at J, with 10 bases in the middle. Germline V gives CDR1 LGHNA, CDR2 YNFKEQ. CDR3 region: CASSQVGEFEQYF. The CDR3 DNA reads TGTGCCAGCAGCCAAGTGGGTGAATTCGAGCAGTACTTC.

The chain has TRBV25-1 and TRBJ1-1; D not certain. The V and J ends lost 1 base and 6 bases respectively, with 3 bases between them. Looked up from germline, CDR1 is MGHDK and CDR2 is SYGVNS. The CDR3 contains 11 residues. The CDR3 spells CASSEFAEAFF. CDR3 nucleotides: TGTGCCAGCAGTGAATTTGCTGAAGCTTTCTTT.

V and J are TRBV15 and TRBJ2-7, with 10 positions matching TRBD2. Germline V gene data show CDR1 as LNHNV and CDR2 as YYDKDF (reference sequence). This CDR3 is 18 amino acids long. V was clipped by 1 base and J by 3 bases; unmatched bases: 12. The CDR3 DNA reads TGTGCCACCAGCAGAGGGGGGGATCCGGGACTAGCGATCTACGAGCAGTACTTC. As protein: CATSRGGDPGLAIYEQYF.

This rearrangement joins TRBV6-1 to TRBJ2-3; the match to TRBD1 covers 9 bases. The CDR3 covers 15 residues. CDR1 MNHNS and CDR2 SASEGT come from the germline V gene. With 3 bases clipped from V and 8 bases from J, the junction kept 9 bases outside the gene matches. The CDR3 region is CASSDLQGALGTQYF. The DNA for the CDR3 is TGTGCCAGCAGTGACCTACAGGGGGCGCTGGGTACGCAGTATTTT.

The rearrangement uses TRBV9 and TRBJ2-7; possibly TRBD1 or TRBD2 for D (6 bases each). This CDR3 spans 16 amino acids. CDR1 and CDR2 (germline): SGDLS, YYNGEE. The V end lost 0 bases, the J end lost 3 bases, and 16 bases lay between the germline ends. The CDR3 nucleotides read TGTGCCAGCAGCGTAGATGGGGGGCTAGCCCTCTACGAGCAGTACTTC. Encoded protein: CASSVDGGLALYEQYF.

CDR3 region: CSVTGDNANTGELFF. CDR3 DNA: TGCAGCGTCACAGGGGACAACGCGAACACCGGGGAGCTGTTTTTT. The V gene is TRBV29-1, the J gene TRBJ2-2; 7 bases fit TRBD1. CDR1 is SQVTM, CDR2 ANQGSEA, per germline. V shed 6 bases, J shed 0 bases, and the junction held 7 bases outside the gene matches. This CDR3 spans 15 amino acids.

The sample holds one count of this clone. The V and J genes are TRBV7-9 and TRBJ1-2, with D possibly matching TRBD1 (6 bases). Germline lookup yields CDR1 SEHNR and CDR2 FQNEAQ (reference sequence). CDR3 length: 13 residues. Trimming removed 5 bases from V and 2 bases from J, with 9 bases in between. CDR3 coding DNA: TGTGCCAGCAGCAGGGGGATCAACTATGGCTACACCTTC. Its protein is CASSRGINYGYTF.

The chain joins TRBV9 to TRBJ1-2, with D possibly being TRBD1 (5 bases). CDR1 is SGDLS, CDR2 YYNGEE, per germline. This CDR3 comprises 13 residues. V lost 3 bases and J 11 bases, leaving 17 bases between the germline ends. CDR3 sequence reads: CASSGWAGTGYTF. The CDR3 region has the DNA TGTGCCAGCAGCGGGTGGGCAGGGACGGGGTACACCTTC.

The rearrangement uses TRBV19 and TRBJ2-1, with TRBD2 as a possible D gene (6 bases). Looked up from germline, CDR1 is LNHDA and CDR2 is SQIVND (reference sequence). This CDR3 region has 15 residues. The V end lost 1 base, the J end lost 5 bases, and 12 bases lay between the germline ends. The CDR3: CASSIGSGPNNEQFF. The DNA for the CDR3 is TGTGCCAGTAGTATAGGTAGCGGACCTAACAATGAGCAGTTCTTC.

Details on this clone: The same CDR3 can be traced to other DNA sequences in this sample. The chain is built from TRBV27 and TRBJ2-1; D remains ambiguous. V was cut by 2 bases and J by 5 bases, with 4 bases left in between. The CDR3 runs to 12 residues. Germline V gene lookup returns CDR1 MNHEY and CDR2 SMNVEV (reference sequence). The CDR3 reads CASSLGNNEQFF. For the CDR3, the DNA is TGTGCCAGCAGTTTAGGCAACAATGAGCAGTTCTTC.

The chain carries TRBV4-1 and TRBJ2-2, with D possibly called TRBD1 or TRBD2 (5 bases each). The CDR3 contains 14 residues. In germline, CDR1 is MGHRA, CDR2 YSYEKL. Trimming shortened V by 2 bases and J by 7 bases, and 11 bases separated the two germline ends. The CDR3 DNA follows: TGCGCCAGCAGCCAACGGGACGTTAGCGGGGAGCTGTTTTTT. Translation: CASSQRDVSGELFF.

The rearrangement links TRBV5-8 to TRBJ1-2, with D possibly TRBD1 on 5 matching bases. This CDR3 is 15 amino acids long. V lost 5 bases, J lost 8 bases, and 22 bases lay in between. Per germline, CDR1 SGHTS and CDR2 YDEGEE. The CDR3: CASSLSPGAGGGYTF. CDR3 nucleotide sequence: TGTGCCAGCAGTCTTTCCCCCGGGGCAGGCGGAGGCTACACCTTC.

The chain joins TRBV7-6 to TRBJ2-5; D is ambiguous. The CDR3 has 12 residues. Germline V CDR1 and CDR2: SGHVS, FNYEAQ. Deletions cut 2 bases from V and 3 bases from J, with 4 bases between. The CDR3 DNA is TGTGCCAGCAGCTTATTTGAAGAGACCCAGTACTTC. Encoded protein: CASSLFEETQYF.

The gene calls are TRBV10-1 and TRBJ1-1; D gene ambiguous. The CDR3 runs 13 residues. V was shortened by 6 bases and J by 1 base, with 9 bases between the two germline ends. Germline CDR1 WNHNN, CDR2 SYGVQD (reference sequence). The CDR3 DNA follows: TGCGCCAGCAGGGAAAGAGGGAACACTGAAGCTTTCTTT. It codes for CASRERGNTEAFF.

For this clone: Other DNA sequences in the sample encode the same CDR3. The chain couples TRBV5-4 to TRBJ2-7; 7 bases map to TRBD1. J was trimmed by 3 bases and V by 0 bases; bases with no gene match: 0. Germline V gene lookup returns CDR1 SGHNT and CDR2 YYREEE (reference sequence). The CDR3 consists of 13 residues. The CDR3: CASSLDRGYEQYF. For the CDR3, the DNA is TGTGCCAGCAGCTTGGACAGGGGCTACGAGCAGTACTTC.

J is TRBJ1-1 and V is TRBV29-1, with D possibly being TRBD1 (5 bases). The CDR3 has 12 amino acids. With 7 bases removed from V and 6 bases from J, the gap between germline ends came to 15 bases. Germline V gene sequence: CDR1 SQVTM, CDR2 ANQGSEA. CDR3 region: CSAGGDPPEAFF. The CDR3 DNA sequence: TGCAGCGCCGGGGGGGATCCCCCTGAAGCTTTCTTT.

This sequence joins TRBV2 and TRBJ1-6; the D is unclear. CDR1 is SNHLY and CDR2 is FYNNEI in the germline V gene. V lost 0 bases to trimming and J lost 10 bases, with 4 bases between them. The CDR3 is 12 residues long. The CDR3: CASSEANSPLHF. CDR3 coding DNA: TGTGCCAGCAGTGAAGCGAACTCACCCCTCCACTTT.

The V gene is TRBV11-2, the J gene TRBJ2-5; perhaps D is TRBD1 or TRBD2 (5 bases each). The germline CDR1 and CDR2 sequences are SGHAT and FQNNGV. V gave up 4 bases and J gave up 5 bases, with 11 bases separating them. This CDR3 has 13 residues. The chain's CDR3 is CASSSEWGETQYF. CDR3 in DNA: TGTGCCAGCAGCTCCGAGTGGGGGGAGACCCAGTACTTC.